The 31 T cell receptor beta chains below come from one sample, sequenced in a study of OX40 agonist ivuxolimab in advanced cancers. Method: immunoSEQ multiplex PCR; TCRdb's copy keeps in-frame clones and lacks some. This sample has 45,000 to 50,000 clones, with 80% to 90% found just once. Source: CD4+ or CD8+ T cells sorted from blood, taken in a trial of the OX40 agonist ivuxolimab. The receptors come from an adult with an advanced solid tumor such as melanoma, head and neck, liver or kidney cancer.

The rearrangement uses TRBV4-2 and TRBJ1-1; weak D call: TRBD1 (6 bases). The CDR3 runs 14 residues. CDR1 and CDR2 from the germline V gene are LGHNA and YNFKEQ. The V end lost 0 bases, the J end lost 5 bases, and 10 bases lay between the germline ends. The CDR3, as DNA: TGTGCCAGCAGCCAAGAACAGGGAGTAACTGAAGCTTTCTTT. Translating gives CASSQEQGVTEAFF.

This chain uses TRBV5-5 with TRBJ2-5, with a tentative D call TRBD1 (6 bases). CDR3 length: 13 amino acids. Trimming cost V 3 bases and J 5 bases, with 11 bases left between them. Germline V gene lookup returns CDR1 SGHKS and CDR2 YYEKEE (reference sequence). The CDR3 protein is CASSSQGQETQYF. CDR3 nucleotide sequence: TGTGCCAGCAGCTCACAGGGTCAGGAGACCCAGTACTTC.

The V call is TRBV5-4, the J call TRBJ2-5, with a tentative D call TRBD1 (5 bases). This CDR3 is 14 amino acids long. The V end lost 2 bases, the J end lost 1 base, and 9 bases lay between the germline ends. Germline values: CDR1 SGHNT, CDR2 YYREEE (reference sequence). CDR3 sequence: CASSFTGGQETQYF. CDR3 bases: TGTGCCAGCAGCTTTACAGGTGGCCAAGAGACCCAGTACTTC. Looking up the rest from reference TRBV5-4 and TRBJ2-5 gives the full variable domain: ETGVTQSPTHLIKTRGQQVTLRCSSQSGHNTVSWYQQALGQGPQFIFQYYREEENGRGNFPPRFSGLQFPNYSSELNVNALELDDSALYLCASSFTGGQETQYFGPGTRLLVL.

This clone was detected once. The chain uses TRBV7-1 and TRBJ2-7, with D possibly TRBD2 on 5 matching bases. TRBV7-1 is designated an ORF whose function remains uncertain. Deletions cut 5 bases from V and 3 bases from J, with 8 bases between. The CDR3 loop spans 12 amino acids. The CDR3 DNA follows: TGTGCCAGCAGCGCCGGACTCTACGAGCAGTACTTC. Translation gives CASSAGLYEQYF.

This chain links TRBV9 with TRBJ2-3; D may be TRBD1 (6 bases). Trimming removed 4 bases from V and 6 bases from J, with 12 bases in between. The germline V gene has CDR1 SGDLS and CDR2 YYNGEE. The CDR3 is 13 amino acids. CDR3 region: CASSNTGSDTQYF. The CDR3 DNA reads TGTGCCAGCAGCAACACAGGGTCCGATACGCAGTATTTT.

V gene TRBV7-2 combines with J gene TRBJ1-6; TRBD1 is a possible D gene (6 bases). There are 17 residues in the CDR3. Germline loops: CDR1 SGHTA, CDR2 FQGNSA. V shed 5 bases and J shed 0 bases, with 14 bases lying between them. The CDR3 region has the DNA TGTGCCAGCAGCGCGGACAGTGGAAGCTCCTATAATTCACCCCTCCACTTT. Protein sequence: CASSADSGSSYNSPLHF.

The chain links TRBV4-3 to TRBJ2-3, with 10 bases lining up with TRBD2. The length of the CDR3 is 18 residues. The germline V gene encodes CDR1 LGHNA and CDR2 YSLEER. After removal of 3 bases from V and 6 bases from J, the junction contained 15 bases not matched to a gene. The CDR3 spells CASSHTYFSGGPGDTQYF. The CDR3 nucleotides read TGCGCCAGCAGCCACACGTACTTTAGCGGGGGGCCCGGGGATACGCAGTATTTT.

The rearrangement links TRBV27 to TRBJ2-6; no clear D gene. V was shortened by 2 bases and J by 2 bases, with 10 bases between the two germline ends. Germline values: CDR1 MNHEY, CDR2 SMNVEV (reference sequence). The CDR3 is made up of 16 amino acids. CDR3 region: CASSLAPHAGANVLTF. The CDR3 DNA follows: TGTGCCAGCAGTTTAGCCCCACACGCTGGGGCCAACGTCCTGACTTTC.

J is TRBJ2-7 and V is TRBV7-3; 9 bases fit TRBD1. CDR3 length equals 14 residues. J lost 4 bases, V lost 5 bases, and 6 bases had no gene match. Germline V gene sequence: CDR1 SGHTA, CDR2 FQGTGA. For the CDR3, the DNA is TGTGCCAGCAGCCCCGGACAGGGGAGGTACGAGCAGTACTTC. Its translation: CASSPGQGRYEQYF.

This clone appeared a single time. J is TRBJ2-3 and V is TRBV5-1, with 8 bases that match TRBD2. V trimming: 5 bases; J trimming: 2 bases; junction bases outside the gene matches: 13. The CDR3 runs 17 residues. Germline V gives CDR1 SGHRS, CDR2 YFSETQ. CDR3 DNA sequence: TGCGCCAGCAGACCCAGGACTAGCCGAATTATCACAGATACGCAGTATTTT. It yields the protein CASRPRTSRIITDTQYF.

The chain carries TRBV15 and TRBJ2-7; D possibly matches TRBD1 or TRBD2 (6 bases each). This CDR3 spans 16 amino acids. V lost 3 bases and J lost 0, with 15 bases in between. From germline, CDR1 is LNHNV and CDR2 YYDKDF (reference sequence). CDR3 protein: CATSRAGGLSSYEQYF. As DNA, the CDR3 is TGTGCCACCAGCAGGGCCGGGGGCCTGAGCTCCTACGAGCAGTACTTC.

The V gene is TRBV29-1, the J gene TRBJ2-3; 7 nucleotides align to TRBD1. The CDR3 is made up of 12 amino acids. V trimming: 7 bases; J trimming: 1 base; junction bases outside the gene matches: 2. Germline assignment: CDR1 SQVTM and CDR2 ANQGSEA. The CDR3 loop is CSGGTGTDTQYF. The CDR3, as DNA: TGCAGCGGGGGGACAGGCACAGATACGCAGTATTTT.

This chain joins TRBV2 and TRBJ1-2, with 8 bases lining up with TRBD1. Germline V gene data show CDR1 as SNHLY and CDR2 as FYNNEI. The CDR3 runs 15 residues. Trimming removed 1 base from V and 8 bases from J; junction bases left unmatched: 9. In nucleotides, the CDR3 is TGTGCCAGCAGTGAAGGCCCAGGGGGCGCGGAAGGCTACACCTTC. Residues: CASSEGPGGAEGYTF.

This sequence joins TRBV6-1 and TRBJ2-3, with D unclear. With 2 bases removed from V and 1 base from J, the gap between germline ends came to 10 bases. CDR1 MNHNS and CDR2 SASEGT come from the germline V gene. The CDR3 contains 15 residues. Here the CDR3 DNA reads TGTGCCAGCAGTGAACGGAGCGCCCGCACAGATACGCAGTATTTT. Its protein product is CASSERSARTDTQYF.

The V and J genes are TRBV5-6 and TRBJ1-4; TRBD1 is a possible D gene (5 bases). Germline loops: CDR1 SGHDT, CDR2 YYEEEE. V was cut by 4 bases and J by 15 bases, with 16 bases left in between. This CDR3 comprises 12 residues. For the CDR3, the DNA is TGTGCCAGCAGCCAGGGTGTAAGGGAGATGTTTTTT. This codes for CASSQGVREMFF.

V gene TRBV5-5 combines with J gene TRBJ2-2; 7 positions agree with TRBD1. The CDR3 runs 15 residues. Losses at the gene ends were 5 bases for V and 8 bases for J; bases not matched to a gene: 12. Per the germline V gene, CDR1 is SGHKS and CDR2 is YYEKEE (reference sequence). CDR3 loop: CASRKGTAQVGELFF. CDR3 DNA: TGTGCCAGCAGAAAAGGGACAGCTCAAGTGGGGGAGCTGTTTTTT.

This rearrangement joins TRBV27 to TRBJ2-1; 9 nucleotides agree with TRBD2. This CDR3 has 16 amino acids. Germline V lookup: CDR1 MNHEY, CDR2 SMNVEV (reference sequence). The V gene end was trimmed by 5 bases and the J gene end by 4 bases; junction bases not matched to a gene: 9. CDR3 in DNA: TGTGCCAGCAGTAGCCTAGCGGGGTACTTATACAATGAGCAGTTCTTC. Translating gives CASSSLAGYLYNEQFF.

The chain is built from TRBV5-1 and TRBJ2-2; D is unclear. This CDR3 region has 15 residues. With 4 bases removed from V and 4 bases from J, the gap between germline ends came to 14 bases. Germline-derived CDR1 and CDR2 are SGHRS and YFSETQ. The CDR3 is CASSPTNAGTGELFF. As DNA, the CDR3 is TGCGCCAGCAGCCCCACAAACGCCGGCACCGGGGAGCTGTTTTTT.

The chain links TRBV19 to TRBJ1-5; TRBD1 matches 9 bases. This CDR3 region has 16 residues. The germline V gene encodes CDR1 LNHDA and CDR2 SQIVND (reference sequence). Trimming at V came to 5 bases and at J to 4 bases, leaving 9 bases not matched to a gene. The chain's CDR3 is CASSPFGTGMNQPQHF. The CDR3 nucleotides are TGTGCCAGTAGTCCGTTTGGGACAGGGATGAATCAGCCCCAGCATTTT. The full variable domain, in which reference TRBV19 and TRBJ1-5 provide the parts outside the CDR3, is DGGITQSPKYLFRKEGQNVTLSCEQNLNHDAMYWYRQDPGQGLRLIYYSQIVNDFQKGDIAEGYSVSREKKESFPLTVTSAQKNPTAFYLCASSPFGTGMNQPQHFGDGTRLSIL.

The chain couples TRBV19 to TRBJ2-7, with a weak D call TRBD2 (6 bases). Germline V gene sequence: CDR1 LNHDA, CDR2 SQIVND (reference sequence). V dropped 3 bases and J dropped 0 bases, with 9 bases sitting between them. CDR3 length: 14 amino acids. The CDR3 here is CASSMYGSSYEQYF. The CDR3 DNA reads TGTGCCAGTAGTATGTACGGGAGCTCCTACGAGCAGTACTTC.

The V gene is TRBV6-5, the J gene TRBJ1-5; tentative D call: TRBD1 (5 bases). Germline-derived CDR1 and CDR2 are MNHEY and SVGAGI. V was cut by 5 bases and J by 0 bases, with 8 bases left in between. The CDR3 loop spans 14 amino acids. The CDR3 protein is CASSQTVSNQPQHF. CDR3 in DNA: TGTGCCAGCAGTCAGACAGTTAGCAATCAGCCCCAGCATTTT.

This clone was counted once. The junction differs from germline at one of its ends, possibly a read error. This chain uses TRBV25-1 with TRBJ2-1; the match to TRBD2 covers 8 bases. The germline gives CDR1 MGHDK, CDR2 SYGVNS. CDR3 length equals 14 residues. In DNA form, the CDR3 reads TGTGCCACCAGTCCAGCGGGAGCTGGCAATGAGCAGTTCTTC. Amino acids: CATSPAGAGNEQFF.

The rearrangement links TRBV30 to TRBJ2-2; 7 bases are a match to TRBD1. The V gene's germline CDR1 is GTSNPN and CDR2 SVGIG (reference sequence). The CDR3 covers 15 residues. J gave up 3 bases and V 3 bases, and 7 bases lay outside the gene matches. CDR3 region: CAWRLQGFDTGELFF. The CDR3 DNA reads TGTGCCTGGAGATTACAGGGGTTCGACACCGGGGAGCTGTTTTTT.

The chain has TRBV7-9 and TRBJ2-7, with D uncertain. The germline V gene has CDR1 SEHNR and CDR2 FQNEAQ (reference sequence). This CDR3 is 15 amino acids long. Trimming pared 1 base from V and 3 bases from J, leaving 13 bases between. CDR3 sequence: CASSLDHGRGYEQYF. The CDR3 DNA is TGTGCCAGCAGCTTAGACCACGGGCGTGGCTACGAGCAGTACTTC. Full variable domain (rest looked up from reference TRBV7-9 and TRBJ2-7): DTGVSQNPRHKITKRGQNVTFRCDPISEHNRLYWYRQTLGQGPEFLTYFQNEAQLEKSRLLSDRFSAERPKGSFSTLEIQRTEQGDSAMYLCASSLDHGRGYEQYFGPGTRLTVT.

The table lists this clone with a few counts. CDR3 amino acids: CARGGRCNQPQHF. CDR3 in DNA: TGTGCCAGGGGGGGACGGTGCAATCAGCCCCAGCATTTT. J is TRBJ1-5 and V is TRBV6-4; a possible D gene is TRBD1 (5 bases). Germline CDR1 reads MRHNA; CDR2 reads SNTAGT. Trimming took 9 bases from V and 2 from J, leaving 11 bases between them. The CDR3 is 13 residues long.

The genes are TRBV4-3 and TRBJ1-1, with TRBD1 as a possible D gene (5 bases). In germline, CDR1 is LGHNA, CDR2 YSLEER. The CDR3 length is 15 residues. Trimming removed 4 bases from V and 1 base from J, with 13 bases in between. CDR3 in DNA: TGCGCCAGCAGCCCTTCTCAGGGTAGGAACACTGAAGCTTTCTTT. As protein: CASSPSQGRNTEAFF.

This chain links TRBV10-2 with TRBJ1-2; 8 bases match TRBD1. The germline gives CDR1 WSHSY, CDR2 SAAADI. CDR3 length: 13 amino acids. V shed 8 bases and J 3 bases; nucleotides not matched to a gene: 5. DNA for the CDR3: TGCGCCAGCCGTGGACAGGGCGACTATGGCTACACCTTC. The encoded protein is CASRGQGDYGYTF.

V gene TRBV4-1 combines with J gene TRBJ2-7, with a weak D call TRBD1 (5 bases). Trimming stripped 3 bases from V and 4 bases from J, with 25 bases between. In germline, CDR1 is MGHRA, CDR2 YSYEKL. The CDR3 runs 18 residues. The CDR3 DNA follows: TGCGCCAGCAGCCAGGGGCCCACTCTGTTATCCGATGCATACGAGCAGTACTTC. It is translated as CASSQGPTLLSDAYEQYF.

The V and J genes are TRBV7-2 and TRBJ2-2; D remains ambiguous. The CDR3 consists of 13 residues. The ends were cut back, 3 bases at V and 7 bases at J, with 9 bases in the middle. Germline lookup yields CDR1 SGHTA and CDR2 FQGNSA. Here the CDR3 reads CASSFSVSGELFF. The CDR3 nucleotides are TGTGCCAGCAGCTTCTCGGTGAGCGGGGAGCTGTTTTTT.

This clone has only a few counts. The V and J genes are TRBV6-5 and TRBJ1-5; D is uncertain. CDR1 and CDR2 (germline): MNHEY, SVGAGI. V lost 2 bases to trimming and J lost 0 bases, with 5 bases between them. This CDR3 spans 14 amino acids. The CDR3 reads CASSYKDSNQPQHF. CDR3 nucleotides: TGTGCCAGCAGTTACAAGGATAGCAATCAGCCCCAGCATTTT.

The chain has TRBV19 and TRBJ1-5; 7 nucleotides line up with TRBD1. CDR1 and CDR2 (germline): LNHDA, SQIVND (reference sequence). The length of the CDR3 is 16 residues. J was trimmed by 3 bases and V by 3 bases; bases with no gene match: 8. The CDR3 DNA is TGTGCCAGTAGTATTGGCAACAGGGGCAACAATCAGCCCCAGCATTTT. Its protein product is CASSIGNRGNNQPQHF.